This T cell receptor (beta chain) emerged from a study of cytomegalovirus exposure and HLA in healthy donors. Broader study findings: Analyses of presence and absence presupposed an approximately uniform sequencing depth across donors. A link between a missense DCLRE1C variant and TCR beta V- and J-gene trimming emerged from a later analysis.

On this clone: Its antigen is undetermined.

13 Jbeta primers and 60 Vbeta primers were used for the PCR. How the authors handled the data: A follow-up analysis tallied 65 million to 80 million unique TCR beta chains, roughly 11 million shared. Some clones are missing from TCRdb's copy, which holds only in-frame ones; the method was immunoSEQ multiplex PCR. The V and J calls and clone size come from that table; D and trimming were worked out from the DNA. The sample shows roughly 90,000 clones, 70% to 90% of them seen only once. Donors showed nominal health when sampled, although they likely had unrecorded immune exposures. The V gene lost 2 bases and the J gene lost 0 bases, with 7 bases spanning the gap. This CDR3 comprises 14 residues. The germline gives CDR1 KGHSH, CDR2 LQKENI.

Material: PBMCs. This clonotype originated in a young man in good health and CMV-seronegative. The rearrangement uses TRBV18 and TRBJ1-1, with no clear D. The CDR3 region is CASSPMWLNTEAFF. The CDR3 nucleotides are TGTGCCAGCTCACCAATGTGGCTGAACACTGAAGCTTTCTTT.